Shown below are 3 T cell receptor beta chains from a single sample sequenced in a study of blood T cell repertoires in COVID-19 (dated by TCRdb to about 2020). The library was built by means of the immunoSEQ multiplex PCR assay. Imported from immuneACCESS, the table was reduced by TCRdb to in-frame sequences with V and J called. These copies leave out some clones; in studies compared against another copy, an unresolved V gene accounts for under half, and the cause of the remainder is not known. The sample table records about 170,000 clones; 85% to 90% of these occur just once. Of the sample, about 6.5% falls within the top ten clones. Sample: peripheral blood. The receptors stem from a woman older than 75 in a cohort sampled during active or convalescent COVID-19.

The V and J genes are TRBV14 and TRBJ1-2; possibly TRBD1 for D (5 bases). V was trimmed by 5 bases and J by 2 bases, leaving 9 bases between them. The CDR3 covers 13 residues. The germline V gene encodes CDR1 SGHDN and CDR2 FVKESK. The CDR3 loop is CASSETGNYGYTF. CDR3 nucleotides: TGTGCCAGCAGCGAAACAGGAAACTATGGCTACACCTTC.

The V gene is TRBV27, the J gene TRBJ2-7, with D tentatively TRBD2 (6 bases). The germline V gene encodes CDR1 MNHEY and CDR2 SMNVEV (reference sequence). This CDR3 has 15 residues. With 1 base removed from V and 3 bases from J, the gap between germline ends came to 13 bases. The CDR3 DNA sequence: TGTGCCAGCAGTTTATGGGGAGGTCCCAACTACGAGCAGTACTTC. Encoded protein: CASSLWGGPNYEQYF.

The chain recombines TRBV10-3 with TRBJ2-7, with TRBD1 identical over 8 bases. The V gene end was trimmed by 6 bases and the J gene end by 4 bases; junction bases not matched to a gene: 8. This CDR3 spans 14 amino acids. Germline CDR1 reads ENHRY; CDR2 reads SYGVKD. This chain's CDR3 is CAIRADRGRYEQYV. In nucleotides, the CDR3 is TGTGCCATCAGGGCCGACAGGGGCCGATACGAGCAGTACGTC.